This TCR beta chain was retrieved from a study of shared clonotypes between healthy human individuals (dated by TCRdb to 2018 to 2020). In terms of the full investigation: The cohort included three men and a couple of women between 18 and 49 years of age. For each donor, CD4 naive and CD4 memory were each run on three plates, CD8 naive on two plates, and CD8 memory on one plate. Per donor, leukapheresis produced somewhere between about 0.94 and 9.5 billion PBMCs. Blood TCR repertoires of about 5 healthy adults were deeply sequenced to estimate repertoire size and the extent of clonotype sharing between individuals. To increase sequencing depth and limit assay-specific biases, TCR repertoire library preparation and sequencing were carried out by different laboratories using diverse techniques.

Including cysteine and phenylalanine, the CDR3 has 15 amino acids. Of the read, only the CDR3 DNA is kept; its 45 bases are in frame from base 1. CDR1 and CDR2, per the germline V gene, are MNHEY and SVGAGI. V drops 6 bases and J drops 5 bases, leaving 20 bases in between. Overall study results and their limits: Because the study included a small number of donors, the genetic and exposure-history diversity represented was limited. Larger estimated clonotype richness was generally found for naive subsets than for memory subsets. Compared with non-shared clonotypes, the clonotypes found in all four sorted-subset donors had higher generation probabilities. Even with the large sequencing depth, rarefaction of the sorted-subset datasets indicated that sequencing was incomplete. Sampling was restricted to blood, and TCR repertoires in tissue are likely to differ from TCR repertoires in blood. Pairwise subsampling indicated that sequencing depth was expected to affect the degree of clonotype sharing among donors. When a few donors were compared, the shared fraction of clonotypes was about 5.4% for naive CD4, approximately 3.5% for naive CD8, 2% to 2.5% for memory CD4, and 0.4% for memory CD8.

CD8 naive samples consisted of CD45RO-negative cells that were positively selected for CCR7, yielding a CD45RA+CCR7+ population without TemRA cells. Donors were healthy HIV-negative adults with no recently reported acute infections or vaccinations. Only Caucasian adults living in Nashville, Tennessee, USA were represented among the donors. Blood was obtained by leukapheresis, after which PBMCs were separated by Ficoll-Histopaque density gradient centrifugation and cryopreserved in liquid nitrogen vapor phase. Analytical flow cytometry was used to check the purity and quantity of every magnetically sorted T cell population. From each sorted fraction, genomic DNA was isolated and quantified by UV absorbance on a Nanodrop 2000c. Using the deep immunoSEQ assay, TCR CDR3 regions were amplified from genomic DNA by multiplex PCR. Extracted genomic DNA from each cell subset was distributed evenly across all wells of several immunoSEQ 96-well plates, and each plate was treated as a replicate. For sorted subsets, each replicate PCR was loaded with about 0.2 ug genomic DNA, equivalent to 32,000 or so T cell genomes. Purified libraries were measured with a Qubit 3.0 fluorometer, size-checked on a Bioanalyzer 2100, and measured again with the KAPA Library Quantification kit. Every immunoSEQ 96-well plate was sequenced on a separate single-read 150-cycle Illumina NextSeq 550 flow cell. The source study handled its data this way. Because the immunoSEQ output included only junctional sequences and no quality scores, the filtering could not be the same as the filtering used for full-length reads. To assign V/J genes and CDR3, sequences were annotated against IMGT germline references using PyIR, a Python wrapper for IgBLAST v1.9. Reads were removed for weak V/J assignments (E-value above 1e-6), missing CDR3, stop codons, out-of-frame junctions, or ambiguous translated residues. V3J clonotypes were defined as sequences sharing an identical inferred V gene, J gene, and CDR3 amino acid sequence. The percentage overlap between two repertoires was calculated by dividing the number of shared unique clonotypes by the size of the smaller repertoire. Repertoire richness was assessed with RTK rarefaction, the Chao1 estimator, and Recon v2.1 estimates of unobserved clonotypes. Generation probabilities for all TCRbeta clonotypes obtained by the gDNA method from a handful of donors were computed using OLGA. TCRdb took this table from immuneACCESS and kept in-frame rearrangements with V and J called. Such tables lack part of the clones; where checked against another copy, unresolved V genes explain under half of the gap, and the rest is unexplained. V, J and clone size are those of that table, while D and trimming were read from the DNA. The sample profile shows almost 700,000 clones; 90% to 95% of them were found once. Approximately 24% of the sample is in the top ten clones.

As for this clone: What this receptor recognizes is not known. No clone much larger than this one lies a single base away; base qualities are absent.

The chain employs TRBV6-5 and TRBJ2-7, with the D call perhaps TRBD1 or TRBD2, as 7 bases match in each case. The sequenced sample was naive CD8+ T cells sorted from blood. Taken with the paper, the label for cell subset or site translates to: CD45RA+CCR7+. The clonotype was recovered from a young man in good health. The DNA sequence is given as TGTGCCAGCAGCACCCAGACAGGGAGGGCCGACGAGCAGTACTTC. Its translation reads: CASSTQTGRADEQYF.